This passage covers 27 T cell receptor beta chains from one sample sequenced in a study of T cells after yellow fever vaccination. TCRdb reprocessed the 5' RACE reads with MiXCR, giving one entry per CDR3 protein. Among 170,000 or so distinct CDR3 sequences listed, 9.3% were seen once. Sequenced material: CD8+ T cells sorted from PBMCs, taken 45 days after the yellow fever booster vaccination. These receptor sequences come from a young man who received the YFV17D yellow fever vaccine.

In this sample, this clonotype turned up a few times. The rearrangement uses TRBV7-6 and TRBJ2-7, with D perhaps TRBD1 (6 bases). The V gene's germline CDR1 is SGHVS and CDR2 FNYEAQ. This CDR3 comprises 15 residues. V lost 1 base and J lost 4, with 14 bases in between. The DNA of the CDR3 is TGTGCCAGCAGCTTAGGGCAGGGGTTTGCGTACGAGCAGTACTTC. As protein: CASSLGQGFAYEQYF.

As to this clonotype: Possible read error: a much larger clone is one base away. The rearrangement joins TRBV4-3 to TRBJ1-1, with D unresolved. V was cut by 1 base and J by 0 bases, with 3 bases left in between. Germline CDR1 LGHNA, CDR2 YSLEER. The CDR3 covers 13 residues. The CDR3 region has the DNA TGCGCCAGCAGCCAAGTGCTGAACACTGAAGCTTTCTTT. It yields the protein CASSQVLNTEAFF.

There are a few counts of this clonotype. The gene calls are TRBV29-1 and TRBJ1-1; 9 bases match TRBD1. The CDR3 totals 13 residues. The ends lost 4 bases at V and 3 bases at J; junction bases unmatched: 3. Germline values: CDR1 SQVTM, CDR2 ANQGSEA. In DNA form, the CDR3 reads TGCAGCGTTGCCGGGACAGGGTACACTGAAGCTTTCTTT. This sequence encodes CSVAGTGYTEAFF.

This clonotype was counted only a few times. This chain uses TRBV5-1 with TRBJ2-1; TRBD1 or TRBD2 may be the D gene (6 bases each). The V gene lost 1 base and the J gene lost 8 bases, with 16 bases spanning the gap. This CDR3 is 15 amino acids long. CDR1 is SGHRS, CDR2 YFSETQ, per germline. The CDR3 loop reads CASSLRGGLSDEQFF. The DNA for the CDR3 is TGCGCCAGCAGCTTGAGAGGGGGGTTGTCCGATGAGCAGTTCTTC. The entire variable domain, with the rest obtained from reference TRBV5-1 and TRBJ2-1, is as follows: KAGVTQTPRYLIKTRGQQVTLSCSPISGHRSVSWYQQTPGQGLQFLFEYFSETQRNKGNFPGRFSGRQFSNSRSEMNVSTLELGDSALYLCASSLRGGLSDEQFFGPGTRLTVL.

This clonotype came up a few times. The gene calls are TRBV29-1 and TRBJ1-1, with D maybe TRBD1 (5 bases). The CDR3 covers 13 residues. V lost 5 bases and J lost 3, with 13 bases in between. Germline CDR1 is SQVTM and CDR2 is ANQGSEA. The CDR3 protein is CSVKGTADTEAFF. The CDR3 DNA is TGCAGCGTTAAAGGGACGGCAGACACTGAAGCTTTCTTT. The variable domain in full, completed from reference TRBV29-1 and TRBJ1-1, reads SAVISQKPSRDICQRGTSLTIQCQVDSQVTMMFWYRQQPGQSLTLIATANQGSEATYESGFVIDKFPISRPNLTFSTLTVSNMSPEDSSIYLCSVKGTADTEAFFGQGTRLTVV.

CDR3 bases: TGTGCCAGCAGTTACTCGAGGGAATCCTCGTTACAGGGGCTCTCTGGAAACACCATATATTTT. Translating it yields CASSYSRESSLQGLSGNTIYF. The V and J genes are TRBV6-6 and TRBJ1-3; 7 bases align to TRBD1. Germline CDR1 reads MNHNY; CDR2 reads SVGAGI (reference sequence). The CDR3 is 21 amino acids. The V segment lost 0 bases and the J segment 0 bases; nucleotides outside the gene matches: 17.

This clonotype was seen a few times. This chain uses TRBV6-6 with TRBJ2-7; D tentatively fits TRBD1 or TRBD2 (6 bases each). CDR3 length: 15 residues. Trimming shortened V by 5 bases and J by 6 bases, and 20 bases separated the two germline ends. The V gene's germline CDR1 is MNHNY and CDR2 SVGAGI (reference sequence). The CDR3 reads CASSNPRGKGVEQYV. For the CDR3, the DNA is TGTGCCAGCAGTAACCCCCGGGGGAAGGGGGTCGAGCAGTACGTC.

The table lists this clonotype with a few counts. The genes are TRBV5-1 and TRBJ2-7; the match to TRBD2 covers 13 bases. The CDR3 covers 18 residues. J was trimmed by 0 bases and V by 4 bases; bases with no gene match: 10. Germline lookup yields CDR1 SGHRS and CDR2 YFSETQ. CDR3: CASSPGLAGRAFSYEQYF. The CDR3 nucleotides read TGCGCCAGCAGCCCGGGACTAGCGGGAAGGGCCTTCTCCTACGAGCAGTACTTC.

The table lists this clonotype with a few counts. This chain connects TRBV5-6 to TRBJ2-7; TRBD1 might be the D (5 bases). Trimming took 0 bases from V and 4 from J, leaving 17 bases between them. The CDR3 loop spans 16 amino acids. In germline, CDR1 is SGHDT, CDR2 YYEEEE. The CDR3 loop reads CASSLGGRVGWYEQYV. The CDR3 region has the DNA TGTGCCAGCAGCTTGGGAGGCAGGGTCGGTTGGTACGAGCAGTACGTC.

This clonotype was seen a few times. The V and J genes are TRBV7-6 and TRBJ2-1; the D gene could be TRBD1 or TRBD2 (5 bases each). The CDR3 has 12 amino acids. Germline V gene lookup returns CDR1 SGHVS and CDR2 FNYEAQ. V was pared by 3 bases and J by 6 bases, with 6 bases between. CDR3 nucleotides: TGTGCCAGCAGCTTCGGGGCCAATGAGCAGTTCTTC. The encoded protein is CASSFGANEQFF.

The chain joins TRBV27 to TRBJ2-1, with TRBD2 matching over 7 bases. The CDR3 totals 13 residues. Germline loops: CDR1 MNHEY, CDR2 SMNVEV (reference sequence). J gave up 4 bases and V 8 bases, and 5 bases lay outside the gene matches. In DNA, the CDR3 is TGTGCCAGCGCCGGGGGGTATTACAATGAGCAGTTCTTC. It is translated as CASAGGYYNEQFF.

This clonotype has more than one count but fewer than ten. Written as DNA, the CDR3 is TGCACCGGGACAGGGTTTAAGGTCTACGAGCAGTACTTC. Translated, it gives CTGTGFKVYEQYF. The rearrangement uses TRBV20-1 and TRBJ2-7; 9 nucleotides align to TRBD1. Germline V gives CDR1 DFQATT, CDR2 SNEGSKA (reference sequence). The CDR3 consists of 13 residues.

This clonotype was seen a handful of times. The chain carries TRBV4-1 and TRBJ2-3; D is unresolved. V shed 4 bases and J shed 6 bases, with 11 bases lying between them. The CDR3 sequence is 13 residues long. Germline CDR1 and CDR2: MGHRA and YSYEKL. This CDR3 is CASSPPFSDTQYF. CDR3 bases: TGCGCCAGCAGCCCCCCCTTTTCCGATACGCAGTATTTT.

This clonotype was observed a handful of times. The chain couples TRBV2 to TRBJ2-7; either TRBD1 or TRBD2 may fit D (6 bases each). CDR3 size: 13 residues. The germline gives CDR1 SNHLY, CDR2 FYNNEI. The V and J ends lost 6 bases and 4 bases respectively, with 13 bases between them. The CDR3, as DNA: TGTGCCAGCAGCGGAGGGGGACTTTACGAGCAGTACTTC. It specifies CASSGGGLYEQYF.

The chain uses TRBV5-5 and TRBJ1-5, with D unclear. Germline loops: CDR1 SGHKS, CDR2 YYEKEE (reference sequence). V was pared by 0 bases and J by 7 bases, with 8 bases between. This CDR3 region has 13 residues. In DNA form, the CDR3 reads TGTGCCAGCAGCTTGGTTCCCCGGCAGCCCCAGCATTTT. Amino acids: CASSLVPRQPQHF. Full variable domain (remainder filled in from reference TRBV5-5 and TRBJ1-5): DAGVTQSPTHLIKTRGQQVTLRCSPISGHKSVSWYQQVLGQGPQFIFQYYEKEERGRGNFPDRFSARQFPNYSSELNVNALLLGDSALYLCASSLVPRQPQHFGDGTRLSIL.

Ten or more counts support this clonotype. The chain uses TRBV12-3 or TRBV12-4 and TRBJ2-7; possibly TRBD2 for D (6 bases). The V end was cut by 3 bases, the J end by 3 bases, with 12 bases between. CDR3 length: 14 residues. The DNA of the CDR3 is TGTGCCAGCAGTTTGGGGGGACCTTTCTACGAGCAGTACTTC. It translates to CASSLGGPFYEQYF.

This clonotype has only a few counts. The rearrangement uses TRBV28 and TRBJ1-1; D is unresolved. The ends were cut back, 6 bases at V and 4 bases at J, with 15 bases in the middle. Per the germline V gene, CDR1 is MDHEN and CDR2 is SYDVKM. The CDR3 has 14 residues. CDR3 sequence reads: CASRPSGLGTEAFF. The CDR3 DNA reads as TGTGCCAGCAGACCCTCGGGTCTTGGCACTGAAGCTTTCTTT.

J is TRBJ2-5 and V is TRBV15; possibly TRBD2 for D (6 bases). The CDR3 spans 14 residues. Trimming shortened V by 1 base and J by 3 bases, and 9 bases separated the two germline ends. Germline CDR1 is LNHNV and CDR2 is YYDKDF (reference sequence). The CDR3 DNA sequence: TGTGCCACCAGCAGAGGGACTATCAAAGAGACCCAGTACTTC. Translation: CATSRGTIKETQYF. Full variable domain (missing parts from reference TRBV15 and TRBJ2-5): DAMVIQNPRYQVTQFGKPVTLSCSQTLNHNVMYWYQQKSSQAPKLLFHYYDKDFNNEADTPDNFQSRRPNTSFCFLDIRSPGLGDTAMYLCATSRGTIKETQYFGPGTRLLVL.

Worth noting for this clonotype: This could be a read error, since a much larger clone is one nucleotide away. CDR3 nucleotide sequence: TGTGCCAGCAGCTTACTGGCAGGGGTGTACACTGAAGCTTTCTTT. It is translated as CASSLLAGVYTEAFF. The chain has TRBV11-1 and TRBJ1-1; a possible D gene is TRBD1 (6 bases). CDR1 and CDR2 from the germline V gene are SGHAT and FQDESV (reference sequence). CDR3 length: 15 residues. Between the trimmed V and J ends, which lost 2 bases and 3 bases, there was a span of 13 bases.

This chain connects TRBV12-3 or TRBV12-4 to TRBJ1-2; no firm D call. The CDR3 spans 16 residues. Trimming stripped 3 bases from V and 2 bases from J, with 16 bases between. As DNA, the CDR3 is TGTGCCAGCAGTTTGGTAGTCTACGACACAAACTATGGCTACACCTTC. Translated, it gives CASSLVVYDTNYGYTF.

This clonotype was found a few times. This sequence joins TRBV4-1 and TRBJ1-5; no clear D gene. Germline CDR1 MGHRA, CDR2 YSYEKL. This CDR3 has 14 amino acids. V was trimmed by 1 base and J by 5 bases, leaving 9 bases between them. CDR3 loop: CASSQVIGHQPQHF. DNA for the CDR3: TGCGCCAGCAGCCAAGTGATAGGGCATCAGCCCCAGCATTTT.

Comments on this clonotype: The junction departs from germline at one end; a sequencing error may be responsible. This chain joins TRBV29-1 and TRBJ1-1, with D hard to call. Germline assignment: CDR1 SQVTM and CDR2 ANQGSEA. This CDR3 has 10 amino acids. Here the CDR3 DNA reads TGCAGCGCCGCGAACAGTGAAGCTTTCTTT. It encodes CSAANSEAFF.

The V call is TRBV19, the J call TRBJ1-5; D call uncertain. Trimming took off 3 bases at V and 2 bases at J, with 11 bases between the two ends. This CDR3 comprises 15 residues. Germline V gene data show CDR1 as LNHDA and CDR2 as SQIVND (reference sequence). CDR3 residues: CASSINGWGNQPQHF. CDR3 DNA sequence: TGTGCCAGTAGTATTAACGGGTGGGGCAATCAGCCCCAGCATTTT.

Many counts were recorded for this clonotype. DNA of the CDR3: TGTGCCAGCAGTTTAGCCGGGACTAGAATGACAGATACGCAGTATTTT. This sequence encodes CASSLAGTRMTDTQYF. The chain has TRBV12-3 or TRBV12-4 and TRBJ2-3; 8 positions match TRBD2. Trimming removed 0 bases from V and 3 bases from J; junction bases left unmatched: 5. This CDR3 region has 16 residues.

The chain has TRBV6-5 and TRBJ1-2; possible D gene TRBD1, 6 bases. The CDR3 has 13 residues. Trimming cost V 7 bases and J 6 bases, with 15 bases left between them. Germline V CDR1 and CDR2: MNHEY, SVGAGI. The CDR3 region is CASTPGGADGYTF. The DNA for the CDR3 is TGTGCCAGCACCCCCGGGGGCGCGGATGGCTACACCTTC.

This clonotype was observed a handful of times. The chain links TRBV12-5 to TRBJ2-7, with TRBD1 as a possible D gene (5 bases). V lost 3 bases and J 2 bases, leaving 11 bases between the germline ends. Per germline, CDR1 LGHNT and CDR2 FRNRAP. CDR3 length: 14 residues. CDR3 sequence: CASGFREDPYEQYF. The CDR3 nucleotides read TGTGCTAGTGGTTTCAGGGAAGATCCCTACGAGCAGTACTTC.

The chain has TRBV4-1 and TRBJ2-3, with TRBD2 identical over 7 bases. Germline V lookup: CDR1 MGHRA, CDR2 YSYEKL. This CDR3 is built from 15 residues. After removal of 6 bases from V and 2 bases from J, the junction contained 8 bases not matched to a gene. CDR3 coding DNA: TGCGCCAGCAGGACCGAAGCGGGAACCACAGATACGCAGTATTTT. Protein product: CASRTEAGTTDTQYF.